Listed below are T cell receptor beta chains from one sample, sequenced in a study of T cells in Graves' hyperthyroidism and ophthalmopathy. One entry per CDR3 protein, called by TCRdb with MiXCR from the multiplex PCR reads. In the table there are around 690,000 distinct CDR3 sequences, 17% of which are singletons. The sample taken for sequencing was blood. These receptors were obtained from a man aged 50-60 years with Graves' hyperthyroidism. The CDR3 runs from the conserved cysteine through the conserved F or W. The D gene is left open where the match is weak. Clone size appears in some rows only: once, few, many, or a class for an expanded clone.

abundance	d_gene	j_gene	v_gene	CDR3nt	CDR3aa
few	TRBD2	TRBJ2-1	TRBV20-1	TGCAGTGCTAGAGGCCGGACTAGCTATGAGCAGTTCTTC	CSARGRTSYEQFF
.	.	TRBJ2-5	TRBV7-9	TGTGCCAGCAGCTTAACGACGGCGGCAGGGTGGGAGACCCAGTACTTC	CASSLTTAAGWETQYF
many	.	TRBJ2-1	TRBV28	TGTGCCAGCAGTTTCCTGAGATACAATGAGCAGTTCTTC	CASSFLRYNEQFF
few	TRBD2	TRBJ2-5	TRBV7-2	TGTGCCAGCAGCTTAGCGCGAGGGACTAGCGGGAGGTTGAGAGAGACCCAGTACTTC	CASSLARGTSGRLRETQYF
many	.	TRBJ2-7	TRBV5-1	TGCGCCAGCAGAGGGTTCTACGAGCAGTACTTC	CASRGFYEQYF
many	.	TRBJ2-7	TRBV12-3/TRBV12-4	TGTGCCAGCACCTACACGGTCCGATTCCCCGAGCAGTACTTC	CASTYTVRFPEQYF
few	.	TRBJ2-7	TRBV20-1	TGCAGTGCTAGGGCCTACGAGCAGTACTTC	CSARAYEQYF
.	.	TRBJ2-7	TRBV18	TGTGCCAGCTCACCGAGTGGGCAGGGTGAGGAGCAGTACTTC	CASSPSGQGEEQYF
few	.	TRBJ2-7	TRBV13	TGTGCCAGCAGCTTCGCACTCGGCCCTCCCTACGAGCAGTACTTC	CASSFALGPPYEQYF
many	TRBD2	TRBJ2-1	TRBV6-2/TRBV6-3	TGTGCCAGCACAGATCCGGGACTAGCGGCTTACAATGAGCAGTTCTTC	CASTDPGLAAYNEQFF
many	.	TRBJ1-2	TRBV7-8	TGTGCCAGCAGCTCGGAGGGTATTGGACCGGGGAATTCTGGCTACACCTTC	CASSSEGIGPGNSGYTF
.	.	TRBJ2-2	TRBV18	TGTGCCAGCTCACCACCCCAGGACGGCACCGGGGAGCTGTTTTTT	CASSPPQDGTGELFF
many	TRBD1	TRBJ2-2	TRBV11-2	TGTGCCAGCAGCTCGGGGGACAGGGTTGACACCGGGGAGCTGTTTTTT	CASSSGDRVDTGELFF
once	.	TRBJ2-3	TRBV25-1	TGTGCCAGCAGTTGGGAGGCAGATACGCAGTATTTT	CASSWEADTQYF
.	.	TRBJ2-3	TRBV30	TGTGCCTGGAAAATCCGGGATACGCAGTATTTT	CAWKIRDTQYF
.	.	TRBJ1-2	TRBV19	TGTGCCAGTAGTATATCTACGTCGAATGGCTACACCTTC	CASSISTSNGYTF
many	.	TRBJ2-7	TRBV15	TGTGCCACCAGCAGAGACGGCGTTGCCTACGAGCAGTACTTC	CATSRDGVAYEQYF
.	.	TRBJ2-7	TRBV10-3	TGTGCCATCATGGCGGACTACGAGCAGTACTTC	CAIMADYEQYF
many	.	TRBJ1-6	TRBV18	TGTGCCAGCTCACCAGGATCGTCTTTTAATTCACCCCTCCACTTT	CASSPGSSFNSPLHF
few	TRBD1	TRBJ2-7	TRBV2	TGTGCCAGCAGTGCAGGGGGAGAACTAGGGTACGAGCAGTACTTC	CASSAGGELGYEQYF
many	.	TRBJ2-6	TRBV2	TGTGCCAGTCTCCGCTCTGGGGCCAACGTCCTGACTTTC	CASLRSGANVLTF
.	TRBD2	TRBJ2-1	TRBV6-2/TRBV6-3	TGTGCCAGCAGAGGACTAGCGGGAGTCTCCATCTACAATGAGCAGTTCTTC	CASRGLAGVSIYNEQFF
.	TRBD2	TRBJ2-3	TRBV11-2	TGTGCCAGCAGCTCCACTAGCGGGACTATCACAGATACGCAGTATTTT	CASSSTSGTITDTQYF
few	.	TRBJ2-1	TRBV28	TGTGCCAGCACCATGGGAGGGCAGGGGTACTACAATGAGCAGTTCTTC	CASTMGGQGYYNEQFF
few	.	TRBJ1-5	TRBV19	TGTGCCAGTAGTATAGACATTAATCAGCCCCAGCATTTT	CASSIDINQPQHF
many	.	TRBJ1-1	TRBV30	TGTGCCTGGAGTCAGTCCCACACTGAAGCTTTCTTT	CAWSQSHTEAFF
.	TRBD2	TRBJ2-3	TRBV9	TGTGCCAGCAGCGTAAGCGGGGCTAGCGGGACAAGCACAGATACGCAGTATTTT	CASSVSGASGTSTDTQYF